These 9 T cell receptor beta chains came from one sample sequenced in a study of cytomegalovirus exposure and HLA in healthy donors. PCR employed 60 Vbeta and 13 Jbeta primers. Data came from immunoSEQ multiplex PCR; TCRdb stores just in-frame clones and leaves some out. The repertoire holds 200,000 or so clones, about 80% seen once, with just over 2% in the top ten. The specimen was PBMCs. These receptors were collected from a woman younger than 35 in good health and CMV-seropositive.

This clone appeared a few times. This chain uses TRBV19 with TRBJ1-5, with D possibly matching TRBD1 (5 bases). The CDR3 has 16 amino acids. Germline-derived CDR1 and CDR2 are LNHDA and SQIVND (reference sequence). The CDR3 DNA reads TGTGCTAGCTCGACAGATTTCTTTTATAGCAATCAGCCCCAGCATTTT. Its translation: CASSTDFFYSNQPQHF.

The chain has TRBV4-1 and TRBJ2-7; 12 bases map to TRBD2. Germline assignment: CDR1 MGHRA and CDR2 YSYEKL. Trimming took 2 bases from V and 3 from J; bases not matched to a gene: 11. CDR3 length: 18 residues. The CDR3 region has the DNA TGCGCCAGCAGCCAACGTCTAGCGGGGGGGCATCGATTCTACGAGCAGTACTTC. Translating gives CASSQRLAGGHRFYEQYF.

J is TRBJ2-3 and V is TRBV7-2; D gene uncertain. Germline CDR1 reads SGHTA; CDR2 reads FQGNSA. The CDR3 extends over 17 amino acids. Trimming cost V 2 bases and J 0 bases, with 15 bases left between them. The CDR3 loop reads CASSLTPRVTSTDTQYF. The CDR3 region has the DNA TGTGCCAGCAGCTTAACCCCCCGGGTGACTAGCACAGATACGCAGTATTTT.

The chain uses TRBV6-5 and TRBJ2-4; 7 bases are shared with TRBD2. V shed 4 bases, J shed 7 bases, and the junction held 10 bases outside the gene matches. The CDR3 spans 15 residues. Germline loops: CDR1 MNHEY, CDR2 SVGAGI. DNA for the CDR3: TGTGCCAGCAGTTTTAGGGAGGGCAGTTCGAACATTCAGTACTTC. Its translation is CASSFREGSSNIQYF.

This clone has only a few counts. The J gene is TRBJ2-5, the V gene TRBV4-1; 7 positions match TRBD2. V was clipped by 3 bases and J by 3 bases; unmatched bases: 7. The CDR3 spans 15 residues. Germline V lookup: CDR1 MGHRA, CDR2 YSYEKL. In nucleotides, the CDR3 is TGCGCCAGCAGCCACATCCAGCGGGGAAAAGAGACCCAGTACTTC. It translates to CASSHIQRGKETQYF.

V and J are TRBV9 and TRBJ2-3; perhaps TRBD1 as D (5 bases). This CDR3 has 15 residues. V was cut by 3 bases and J by 2 bases, with 13 bases left in between. In germline, CDR1 is SGDLS, CDR2 YYNGEE. CDR3 region: CASSAGVGVTDTQYF. DNA for the CDR3: TGTGCCAGCAGCGCCGGCGTAGGGGTCACAGATACGCAGTATTTT.

This chain uses TRBV7-6 with TRBJ1-6; D remains unclear. Germline V gene data show CDR1 as SGHVS and CDR2 as FNYEAQ. Trimming shortened V by 0 bases and J by 11 bases, and 20 bases separated the two germline ends. The CDR3 is made up of 17 amino acids. CDR3 in amino acids: CASSLARTPRGSAPLHF. In DNA form, the CDR3 reads TGTGCCAGCAGCTTAGCCAGGACCCCACGGGGTAGTGCACCCCTCCACTTT. The variable domain in full, completed from reference TRBV7-6 and TRBJ1-6, reads GAGVSQSPRYKVTKRGQDVALRCDPISGHVSLYWYRQALGQGPEFLTYFNYEAQQDKSGLPNDRFSAERPEGSISTLTIQRTEQRDSAMYRCASSLARTPRGSAPLHFGNGTRLTVT.

The V gene is TRBV9, the J gene TRBJ1-5; tentative D call: TRBD1 (5 bases). The germline V and J ends were trimmed by 4 bases and 4 bases, with 15 bases remaining between them. CDR3 length equals 15 residues. Per germline, CDR1 SGDLS and CDR2 YYNGEE. The CDR3: CASSLGSGKNQPQHF. The CDR3 DNA follows: TGTGCCAGCAGCTTGGGGTCAGGGAAGAATCAGCCCCAGCATTTT.

The V call is TRBV9, the J call TRBJ2-2; the D gene is possibly TRBD2 (5 bases). CDR1 and CDR2 from the germline V gene are SGDLS and YYNGEE. The CDR3 length is 15 residues. V was trimmed by 0 bases and J by 6 bases, leaving 12 bases between them. The CDR3 sequence is CASSVASEEAGELFF. The CDR3 nucleotides read TGTGCCAGCAGCGTAGCCAGTGAGGAGGCCGGGGAGCTGTTTTTT.